One and the same sample provided the 32 T cell receptor beta chains below, sequenced in a study of blood T cell repertoires in COVID-19. Generated by immunoSEQ multiplex PCR, the TCRdb table keeps only in-frame clones and is missing some. The sample lists fewer than 600,000 clones, roughly 89% occurring once. Input material: peripheral blood. All receptors derive from a man aged 18 to 29 with COVID-19, enrolled during active disease.

The chain employs TRBV9 and TRBJ1-2, with 8 bases matching TRBD1. The CDR3 is made up of 17 amino acids. The V gene's germline CDR1 is SGDLS and CDR2 YYNGEE. Trimming cost V 2 bases and J 1 base; bases outside gene matches: 10. This chain's CDR3 is CASSVEGTGRYNYGYTF. The CDR3 nucleotides are TGTGCCAGCAGCGTGGAAGGGACAGGACGTTATAACTATGGCTACACCTTC.

V usage is TRBV7-9 and J usage is TRBJ2-2, with TRBD1 matching over 8 bases. The trim removed 4 bases at V and 4 bases at J, leaving 5 bases unmatched. The germline CDR1 and CDR2 sequences are SEHNR and FQNEAQ (reference sequence). This CDR3 is built from 15 residues. For the CDR3, the DNA is TGTGCCAGCAGCTCCTGGACAGGGATCACCGGGGAGCTGTTTTTT. It codes for CASSSWTGITGELFF.

The chain is built from TRBV2 and TRBJ1-2; 8 nucleotides align to TRBD1. The ends lost 5 bases at V and 8 bases at J; junction bases unmatched: 4. The CDR3 is 12 amino acids. Germline V gene data show CDR1 as SNHLY and CDR2 as FYNNEI. CDR3 DNA: TGTGCCAGCAGTACCCGGGACAGGGGCTACACCTTC. Its translation: CASSTRDRGYTF.

V and J are TRBV24-1 and TRBJ2-3, with 8 positions matching TRBD2. This CDR3 has 16 amino acids. The V gene's germline CDR1 is KGHDR and CDR2 SFDVKD. After removal of 4 bases from V and 0 bases from J, the junction contained 5 bases not matched to a gene. CDR3 sequence (DNA): TGTGCCACCAGTGAATTAGCGGGGAGTAGCACAGATACGCAGTATTTT. This translates into CATSELAGSSTDTQYF.

V is TRBV10-3 and J is TRBJ2-5; 7 bases are a match to TRBD2. This CDR3 has 14 amino acids. The germline V gene encodes CDR1 ENHRY and CDR2 SYGVKD. After removal of 3 bases from V and 4 bases from J, the junction contained 5 bases not matched to a gene. CDR3 nucleotides: TGTGCCATCAGTGATAAGGTAGCGGGAGAGACCCAGTACTTC. It codes for CAISDKVAGETQYF.

Only one count was recorded for this clone. Here the CDR3 reads CASSIPPYLGNTIYF. CDR3 coding DNA: TGTGCCAGCTCCATCCCCCCCTATCTTGGAAACACCATATATTTT. The genes are TRBV11-2 and TRBJ1-3; D is undetermined. The CDR3 runs 15 residues. CDR1 and CDR2 (germline): SGHAT, FQNNGV. With 8 bases removed from V and 3 bases from J, the gap between germline ends came to 17 bases. Looking up the rest from reference TRBV11-2 and TRBJ1-3 gives the full variable domain: EAGVAQSPRYKIIEKRQSVAFWCNPISGHATLYWYQQILGQGPKLLIQFQNNGVVDDSQLPKDRFSAERLKGVDSTLKIQPAKLEDSAVYLCASSIPPYLGNTIYFGEGSWLTVV.

This clone was recorded once. The chain couples TRBV30 to TRBJ1-5; TRBD1 might be the D (6 bases). This CDR3 has 13 amino acids. Trimming shortened V by 3 bases and J by 6 bases, and 12 bases separated the two germline ends. The germline CDR1 and CDR2 sequences are GTSNPN and SVGIG (reference sequence). CDR3 protein: CAWRTGFIQPQHF. In DNA form, the CDR3 reads TGTGCCTGGAGAACAGGGTTCATTCAGCCCCAGCATTTT.

The chain is built from TRBV19 and TRBJ1-2, with a possible D match to TRBD1 (6 bases). The germline V and J ends were trimmed by 7 bases and 5 bases, with 17 bases remaining between them. This CDR3 region has 14 residues. The V gene's germline CDR1 is LNHDA and CDR2 SQIVND (reference sequence). The CDR3 spells CASNEQGRGYGYTF. The CDR3 DNA reads TGTGCCAGTAACGAACAGGGAAGGGGGTATGGCTACACCTTC.

The chain has TRBV5-8 and TRBJ1-5; the D is unclear. The CDR3 has 19 residues. Germline-derived CDR1 and CDR2 are SGHTS and YDEGEE. Deletions cut 1 base from V and 0 bases from J, with 20 bases between. The CDR3 coding sequence is TGTGCCAGCAGCTTGTATCTAGCCCTGGGTGGAGGTAGCAATCAGCCCCAGCATTTT. Translated: CASSLYLALGGGSNQPQHF.

There are a few counts of this clone. The chain employs TRBV5-1 and TRBJ1-3, with TRBD1 matching 7 bases. CDR3 length equals 15 residues. From germline, CDR1 is SGHRS and CDR2 YFSETQ. J lost 2 bases, V lost 2 bases, and 4 bases had no gene match. The CDR3 spells CASSFQGVTGNTIYF. The CDR3, as DNA: TGCGCCAGCAGCTTTCAGGGGGTAACTGGAAACACCATATATTTT.

This clone was counted a few times. The chain recombines TRBV24-1 with TRBJ1-6; D not certain. This CDR3 is built from 16 residues. The V end lost 0 bases, the J end lost 1 base, and 6 bases lay between the germline ends. Germline CDR1 reads KGHDR; CDR2 reads SFDVKD. The CDR3 protein is CATSDLLRSYNSPLHF. CDR3 DNA sequence: TGTGCCACCAGTGATTTGCTCCGTTCCTATAATTCACCCCTCCACTTT.

This clone occurred once. V usage is TRBV6-6 and J usage is TRBJ1-6; maybe TRBD1 (6 bases). This CDR3 has 14 residues. The V end was cut by 6 bases, the J end by 9 bases, with 15 bases between. CDR1 and CDR2 from the germline V gene are MNHNY and SVGAGI (reference sequence). The CDR3 DNA sequence: TGTGCCAGCAGACCTTACAGGGTTACTTCACCCCTCCACTTT. Protein sequence: CASRPYRVTSPLHF.

J is TRBJ2-3 and V is TRBV30, with 7 bases identical to TRBD2. V shed 8 bases, J shed 5 bases, and the junction held 16 bases outside the gene matches. Germline CDR1 GTSNPN, CDR2 SVGIG (reference sequence). The CDR3 is 15 amino acids. CDR3 amino acids: CAVELVRELRDTQYF. The CDR3, as DNA: TGTGCCGTGGAGTTGGTGCGGGAGTTGAGAGATACGCAGTATTTT. The full variable domain, its missing parts supplied by reference TRBV30 and TRBJ2-3, is SQTIHQWPATLVQPVGSPLSLECTVEGTSNPNLYWYRQAAGRGLQLLFYSVGIGQISSEVPQNLSASRPQDRQFILSSKKLLLSDSGFYLCAVELVRELRDTQYFGPGTRLTVL.

V is TRBV6-5 and J is TRBJ2-1; 13 nucleotides match TRBD2. The CDR3 has 15 residues. V gave up 7 bases and J gave up 9 bases; unmatched junction bases: 9. The germline V gene has CDR1 MNHEY and CDR2 SVGAGI. The CDR3 DNA follows: TGTGCCAGCATTACTAGCGGGAGGGCCGGGGTTGAGCAGTTCTTC. Translated, it gives CASITSGRAGVEQFF.

This clone occurred a few times. The chain is built from TRBV2 and TRBJ1-1, with TRBD1 matching 7 bases. Trimming took 7 bases from V and 4 from J; bases not matched to a gene: 6. This CDR3 is built from 13 residues. The V gene's germline CDR1 is SNHLY and CDR2 FYNNEI. Here the CDR3 DNA reads TGTGCCAGCAATAGAGACAGGGCCACTGAAGCTTTCTTT. Its protein is CASNRDRATEAFF.

The rearrangement uses TRBV5-1 and TRBJ1-6; D possibly corresponds to TRBD1 (6 bases). The germline V gene encodes CDR1 SGHRS and CDR2 YFSETQ. V dropped 4 bases and J dropped 7 bases, with 18 bases sitting between them. The CDR3 sequence is 16 residues long. CDR3 loop: CASSAQGTRGNSPLHF. DNA of the CDR3: TGCGCCAGCAGCGCCCAAGGGACAAGGGGAAATTCACCCCTCCACTTT.

The chain joins TRBV5-3 to TRBJ1-4; 7 bases map to TRBD1. TRBV5-3 is placed among ORFs of uncertain function. V lost 3 bases to trimming and J lost 7 bases; unmatched junction nucleotides: 6. The CDR3 has 14 amino acids. The CDR3 DNA sequence: TGTGCCAGAAGCTGGGACAGAGTAGTTGAAAAACTGTTTTTT. Residues: CARSWDRVVEKLFF.

The chain combines TRBV15 with TRBJ1-1; weak D call: TRBD1 (5 bases). The germline V gene has CDR1 LNHNV and CDR2 YYDKDF (reference sequence). CDR3 length equals 15 residues. V was cut by 0 bases and J by 5 bases, with 13 bases left in between. The CDR3 DNA reads TGTGCCACCAGCAGAGATGGGGCGGCGGGGACTGAAGCTTTCTTT. This codes for CATSRDGAAGTEAFF.

The CDR3 protein is CATSISGTGLQETQYF. CDR3 DNA: TGTGCCACCAGCATCTCCGGGACAGGGTTGCAAGAGACCCAGTACTTC. V is TRBV15 and J is TRBJ2-5; 9 positions match TRBD1. Germline CDR1 and CDR2: LNHNV and YYDKDF (reference sequence). The CDR3 totals 16 residues. V lost 4 bases and J lost 2; bases outside the gene matches: 8.

V is TRBV4-1 and J is TRBJ2-7; TRBD2 agrees at 8 bases. With 0 bases clipped from V and 0 bases from J, the junction kept 7 bases outside the gene matches. This CDR3 has 17 residues. In germline, CDR1 is MGHRA, CDR2 YSYEKL. The CDR3 bases are TGCGCCAGCAGCCAAGAACCCGGACTAGCAGGCTCCTACGAGCAGTACTTC. Translating gives CASSQEPGLAGSYEQYF.

The chain carries TRBV4-1 and TRBJ1-6; D unclear. The V and J ends lost 1 base and 7 bases respectively, with 14 bases between them. This CDR3 is built from 16 residues. CDR1 and CDR2 (germline): MGHRA, YSYEKL. CDR3 bases: TGCGCCAGCAGCCAAGCTGAGGCGATGCAGAATTCACCCCTCCACTTT. It translates to CASSQAEAMQNSPLHF.

On this clone: The same CDR3 can be traced to other DNA sequences in this sample. The chain is built from TRBV5-1 and TRBJ2-5, with a tentative D call TRBD1 (5 bases). The germline V gene has CDR1 SGHRS and CDR2 YFSETQ. This CDR3 has 14 amino acids. The V gene lost 0 bases and the J gene lost 2 bases, with 8 bases spanning the gap. The CDR3 DNA sequence: TGCGCCAGCAGCTTGGGACAGCCTCAAGAGACCCAGTACTTC. The encoded protein is CASSLGQPQETQYF.

This clone was seen only once. The gene calls are TRBV2 and TRBJ1-5; D ambiguous. This CDR3 spans 15 amino acids. V lost 2 bases to trimming and J lost 3 bases, with 11 bases between them. Looked up from germline, CDR1 is SNHLY and CDR2 is FYNNEI. DNA for the CDR3: TGTGCCAGCAGTGAAAGCTGGGCTAACAATCAGCCCCAGCATTTT. It is translated as CASSESWANNQPQHF.

The chain joins TRBV9 to TRBJ2-1; TRBD2 might be the D (7 bases). The length of the CDR3 is 15 residues. The V and J ends lost 0 bases and 9 bases respectively, with 16 bases between them. Germline lookup yields CDR1 SGDLS and CDR2 YYNGEE. The CDR3 loop is CASSVDAGARPEQFF. CDR3 DNA sequence: TGTGCCAGCAGCGTAGACGCGGGGGCTAGACCTGAGCAGTTCTTC. The complete variable domain, with remaining parts taken from reference TRBV9 and TRBJ2-1, reads DSGVTQTPKHLITATGQRVTLRCSPRSGDLSVYWYQQSLDQGLQFLIQYYNGEERAKGNILERFSAQQFPDLHSELNLSSLELGDSALYFCASSVDAGARPEQFFGPGTRLTVL.

CDR3 DNA: TGTGCCAGCTCGGGACGACAGGACGCTAATGAAAAACTGTTTTTT. The encoded protein is CASSGRQDANEKLFF. The chain recombines TRBV18 with TRBJ1-4, with TRBD1 as a possible D gene (6 bases). The CDR3 totals 15 residues. CDR1 KGHSH and CDR2 LQKENI come from the germline V gene. With 6 bases removed from V and 3 bases from J, the gap between germline ends came to 14 bases. Drawing the rest from reference TRBV18 and TRBJ1-4, the complete variable domain is NAGVMQNPRHLVRRRGQEARLRCSPMKGHSHVYWYRQLPEEGLKFMVYLQKENIIDESGMPKERFSAEFPKEGPSILRIQQVVRGDSAAYFCASSGRQDANEKLFFGSGTQLSVL.

This chain connects TRBV5-1 to TRBJ1-2, with 7 bases identical to TRBD1. The trim removed 4 bases at V and 4 bases at J, leaving 10 bases unmatched. Germline V gene data show CDR1 as SGHRS and CDR2 as YFSETQ. CDR3 size: 15 residues. The CDR3 DNA is TGCGCCAGCAGCCCGGGACGGGGACAGACCTATGGCTACACCTTC. The encoded protein is CASSPGRGQTYGYTF.

The chain uses TRBV11-3 and TRBJ2-7, with D perhaps TRBD1 (5 bases). This CDR3 contains 14 residues. In germline, CDR1 is SGHNT, CDR2 YENEEA. Trimming pared 3 bases from V and 2 bases from J, leaving 11 bases between. The CDR3 DNA reads TGTGCCAGCAGCTTTACAGGTTCGACCTACGAGCAGTACTTC. Protein: CASSFTGSTYEQYF.

The chain is built from TRBV25-1 and TRBJ1-2, with 8 bases identical to TRBD1. J lost 7 bases, V lost 4 bases, and 5 bases had no gene match. CDR3 size: 13 residues. CDR1 is MGHDK, CDR2 SYGVNS, per germline. For the CDR3, the DNA is TGTGCCAGCAGTGCAGGGGGCGCACGTGGCTACACCTTC. Residues: CASSAGGARGYTF.

The gene calls are TRBV11-1 and TRBJ2-3, with 11 positions matching TRBD2. Germline CDR1 is SGHAT and CDR2 is FQDESV (reference sequence). The CDR3 is 16 residues long. V trimming: 5 bases; J trimming: 3 bases; junction bases outside the gene matches: 7. The CDR3 is CASSLRLAGITDTQYF. CDR3 coding DNA: TGTGCCAGCAGCCTCAGACTAGCGGGAATAACAGATACGCAGTATTTT.

The chain couples TRBV7-9 to TRBJ1-2; D perhaps matches TRBD1 (6 bases). The CDR3 spans 13 residues. Germline loops: CDR1 SEHNR, CDR2 FQNEAQ (reference sequence). V was clipped by 2 bases and J by 8 bases, with 12 bases between them. CDR3 DNA sequence: TGTGCCAGCAGCTTACACAGGGACGAGGGCTACACCTTC. This encodes CASSLHRDEGYTF. Filled out from reference TRBV7-9 and TRBJ1-2, the complete variable domain reads DTGVSQNPRHKITKRGQNVTFRCDPISEHNRLYWYRQTLGQGPEFLTYFQNEAQLEKSRLLSDRFSAERPKGSFSTLEIQRTEQGDSAMYLCASSLHRDEGYTFGSGTRLTVV.

CDR3 loop: CATRRKDGDDQPQHF. Written as DNA, the CDR3 is TGTGCCACCCGTCGGAAAGACGGAGATGATCAGCCCCAGCATTTT. The rearrangement joins TRBV10-3 to TRBJ1-5; D unclear. The length of the CDR3 is 15 residues. The V and J ends lost 10 bases and 5 bases respectively, with 21 bases between them. Per germline, CDR1 ENHRY and CDR2 SYGVKD.

The chain is built from TRBV10-3 and TRBJ2-3; no definite D call. CDR1 is ENHRY, CDR2 SYGVKD, per germline. This CDR3 contains 11 residues. Trimming took 9 bases from V and 5 from J, leaving 9 bases between them. CDR3 residues: CAILVIDTQYF. DNA for the CDR3: TGTGCCATATTAGTAATAGATACGCAGTATTTT.